Listed here is a single T cell receptor (beta chain). This clonotype has just a few counts. No cognate antigen has been identified for it. Base quality data are lacking; no much larger clone is found one base away. The record originates from a study of human T cells and chemical hapten exposure (dated by TCRdb to about 2021). The study in broad terms: For sensitization, 2% DPC in acetone was applied to a 2 cm by 2 cm area of upper inner arm skin. Weekly therapeutic DPC doses were additionally applied to the scalp of patients throughout the roughly 22-week study period. Patch testing on the upper back used Finn chambers containing 0.01% DPC, with scoring done after 6 days according to International Contact Dermatitis Research Group standards. The mostly female patient cohort included alopecia areata with under or over 50% scalp involvement, alopecia totalis and alopecia universalis. Libraries were combined into a pool for sequencing, and differences in TCR yield between samples came mainly from small differences in library volumes within the pool. This study followed changes in the peripheral blood TCR repertoire in vivo during primary and secondary sensitization of alopecia patients to the hapten diphenylcyclopropenone (DPC). Blood was sampled from patients pre-sensitization (week 0) and at 2, 6 and about 24 weeks after DPC sensitization. Blood for TCR sequencing was provided by twenty-nine alopecia patients at one to four time points (pre-sensitization, 2, 6 and 24 weeks).

Study-wide conclusions, independent of this receptor: Because every patient had alopecia, a presumed autoimmune disease, the patients' immune response might differ from that of healthy individuals. DPC sensitization did not change how many TCRs were above 1 in 1000 frequency, and no evidence was found of alterations in global repertoire structure. Expanded TCRs formed significantly more large CDR3 similarity clusters than pre-sensitization or healthy control sets, consistent with antigen-driven responses. Repeated subsampling changed both the strength of the expansion versus patch-test correlation and the threshold at which that correlation became significant. A positive correlation was found between the number of PT1 expanded TCRs and patch test score, with significance reached at thresholds 8, 16 and 32 but not 4.

Preparation of the library involved RACE. Sequencing was carried out with a NextSeq 500. Library preparation attached unique molecular identifiers to individual cDNA molecules for quantitative, reproducible TCR counting. For every blood RNA sample, sequencing covered both the TCR alpha and TCR beta chains. As for how the authors treated the data: Samples had a median of 95,638 TCRs, with a range from roughly 23,224 to 700,000. V, J and CDR3 annotation of the TCR reads was performed with the Decombinator software suite. For the PS versus PT1 abundance plots, all samples were subsampled to the same number of TCRs (28,000). Expanded TCRs were defined as absent before sensitization and observed at least eight times at the 2-week time point. TCRdb reanalyzed the raw reads on its own, using fastp at Q25 for trimming and MiXCR for clone calling, and kept in-frame beta chains. Rows with one shared CDR3 protein collapse into an entry with the most common genes and DNA. The V and J calls, along with clone size, are taken from TCRdb and not from the paper's own processing. This sample lists approximately 90,000 distinct CDR3 sequences; approximately 11% were detected once. Around 2.1% of the sample is held by the ten biggest clonotypes.

The CDR3 has 14 amino acids, counting the end cysteine and phenylalanine. Only the CDR3 region is kept as DNA, spanning 42 bases read in frame from base 1. The germline V gene (reference sequence) sets CDR1 to DFQATT and CDR2 to SNEGSKA. V is pruned by 4 bases and J by 2 bases, leaving 5 bases of the junction without a gene match. The time point label on this specimen signifies: patch test 2, 6 weeks after DPC sensitization. This specimen's treatment or condition label, per the study, means: therapeutic diphenylcyclopropenone sensitization with weekly scalp DPC. At each patch-test visit, blood was drawn before the patch test was applied. Patients were eligible if aged 18 to 70, diagnosed with alopecia and judged suitable for DPC therapy, and pregnant patients were excluded. Total RNA was extracted from unfractionated whole blood collected in Tempus Blood RNA tubes.

This receptor chain uses TRBV20-1 and TRBJ1-2; TRBD1 agrees with 9 junctional bases. The receptor's source is a man aged 35 to 55 with alopecia areata. Some clones in this sample may be carry-over from other donors' samples. Sequencing was performed on whole blood, taken in connection with sensitization to the hapten diphenylcyclopropenone (DPC). The nucleotide sequence is given as TGCAGTGCTACACAGGGGGCGATGAACTATGGCTACACCTTC. It translates to CSATQGAMNYGYTF.